Following are 12 T cell receptor beta chains from one sample sequenced in a study of blood T cell repertoires in COVID-19. Clones were sequenced by immunoSEQ multiplex PCR, and TCRdb holds only the in-frame ones, with some missing. This table has about 150,000 clones, around 90% appearing once. Sequenced: peripheral blood. These receptors were taken from a man aged 50-60 years with acute or convalescent COVID-19.

This CDR3 is CASSLGYGANYGYTF. CDR3 nucleotides: TGCGCCAGCAGCCTAGGATACGGGGCTAACTATGGCTACACCTTC. J is TRBJ1-2 and V is TRBV4-3; D is undetermined. V dropped 4 bases and J dropped 0 bases, with 12 bases sitting between them. Germline CDR1 LGHNA, CDR2 YSLEER. There are 15 residues in the CDR3.

The chain joins TRBV7-3 to TRBJ1-1, with 8 bases aligning to TRBD1. There are 13 residues in the CDR3. The junction had 1 base not matched to a gene; V was cut back by 3 bases and J by 4 bases. The germline V gene encodes CDR1 SGHTA and CDR2 FQGTGA. The CDR3 DNA follows: TGTGCCAGCAGCTTCGGGACAGGCACTGAAGCTTTCTTT. This gives the protein CASSFGTGTEAFF.

The chain recombines TRBV6-6 with TRBJ1-4; possible D gene TRBD1, 6 bases. The CDR3 runs 15 residues. The V and J ends lost 2 bases and 8 bases respectively, with 15 bases between them. Per the germline V gene, CDR1 is MNHNY and CDR2 is SVGAGI (reference sequence). CDR3 DNA sequence: TGTGCCAGCAGTTACCTTACCCGCCAGGGGGAAAAACTGTTTTTT. It is translated as CASSYLTRQGEKLFF.

The rearrangement joins TRBV7-8 to TRBJ1-3; TRBD1 agrees at 9 bases. The J segment lost 3 bases and the V segment lost 1 base, leaving 4 bases of the junction unmatched. Germline V gene lookup returns CDR1 SGHVS and CDR2 FQNEAQ. The CDR3 spans 16 residues. CDR3 nucleotides: TGTGCCAGCAGCTTAGTGGGACAGGGCGTTGGAAACACCATATATTTT. It translates to CASSLVGQGVGNTIYF.

The chain uses TRBV27 and TRBJ2-7; 8 bases map to TRBD2. The CDR3 consists of 15 residues. Per the germline V gene, CDR1 is MNHEY and CDR2 is SMNVEV (reference sequence). The V gene end was trimmed by 5 bases and the J gene end by 0 bases; junction bases not matched to a gene: 6. This chain's CDR3 is CASSPGTRASYEQYF. The CDR3 DNA reads as TGTGCCAGCAGTCCGGGGACTAGAGCCTCCTACGAGCAGTACTTC.

The gene calls are TRBV7-2 and TRBJ2-2, with D possibly being TRBD1 (5 bases). Per germline, CDR1 SGHTA and CDR2 FQGNSA. Trimming stripped 3 bases from V and 6 bases from J, with 11 bases between. This CDR3 is 14 amino acids long. The CDR3 here is CASSFKLGPGELFF. CDR3 coding DNA: TGTGCCAGCAGCTTTAAGCTGGGGCCCGGGGAGCTGTTTTTT.

This clone came up once. CDR3: CASSQGREAGELFF. CDR3 in DNA: TGTGCCAGCAGCCAGGGCAGGGAGGCCGGGGAGCTGTTTTTT. This chain joins TRBV4-2 and TRBJ2-2; a weak D match, TRBD2 (6 bases). There are 14 residues in the CDR3. Trimming cost V 3 bases and J 6 bases, with 11 bases left between them. Germline CDR1 and CDR2: LGHNA and YNFKEQ.

This chain connects TRBV18 to TRBJ1-4, with TRBD1 matching 12 bases. J gave up 7 bases and V 3 bases, and 3 bases lay outside the gene matches. The CDR3 length is 15 residues. Germline CDR1 is KGHSH and CDR2 is LQKENI. The CDR3 protein is CASSPSGQGAEKLFF. Here the CDR3 DNA reads TGTGCCAGCTCACCCTCGGGACAGGGGGCTGAAAAACTGTTTTTT.

This chain connects TRBV4-1 to TRBJ2-2, with D uncertain. This CDR3 contains 13 residues. V shed 4 bases and J shed 6 bases, with 9 bases lying between them. Germline assignment: CDR1 MGHRA and CDR2 YSYEKL. The CDR3 loop reads CASSPHGPGELFF. The CDR3 DNA sequence: TGCGCCAGCAGCCCACATGGTCCCGGGGAGCTGTTTTTT.

This sequence joins TRBV27 and TRBJ1-6, with D uncertain. Trimming took 5 bases from V and 9 from J, leaving 17 bases between them. Germline V CDR1 and CDR2: MNHEY, SMNVEV (reference sequence). The CDR3 totals 15 residues. The CDR3 loop reads CASSPQADRGSPLHF. The CDR3, as DNA: TGTGCCAGCAGTCCTCAGGCCGATCGGGGTTCACCCCTCCACTTT.

This clone was counted at least ten times. The chain combines TRBV28 with TRBJ1-6; unclear D gene. In germline, CDR1 is MDHEN, CDR2 SYDVKM. The V end was cut by 2 bases, the J end by 6 bases, with 8 bases between. The CDR3 runs 14 residues. The CDR3, as DNA: TGTGCCAGCAGTTTAATACTGCTTAATTCACCCCTCCACTTT. Encoded protein: CASSLILLNSPLHF.

This chain uses TRBV7-9 with TRBJ2-7; 9 bases align to TRBD2. The CDR3 sequence is 14 residues long. CDR1 SEHNR and CDR2 FQNEAQ come from the germline V gene (reference sequence). Trimming cost V 5 bases and J 5 bases; bases outside gene matches: 7. The CDR3 protein is CASSATGTSNEQYF. In DNA form, the CDR3 reads TGTGCCAGCAGCGCAACCGGGACTAGCAACGAGCAGTACTTC.